The 30 T cell receptor beta chains below come from one sample, sequenced in a study of OX40 agonist ivuxolimab in advanced cancers. Assay: immunoSEQ multiplex PCR; the TCRdb copy retains only in-frame clones and omits some. The table lists some 99,000 clones, around 88% of them singletons. Material: CD4+ or CD8+ T cells sorted from blood, obtained in a trial of the OX40 agonist ivuxolimab. The receptors stem from an adult with an advanced solid tumor such as melanoma, head and neck, liver or kidney cancer.

This CDR3 is CASSSRTAGSEKLFF. In DNA form, the CDR3 reads TGTGCCAGCAGTTCGAGGACGGCCGGGAGCGAAAAACTGTTTTTT. The chain joins TRBV27 to TRBJ1-4; D is uncertain. CDR3 length: 15 residues. V was pared by 4 bases and J by 8 bases, with 17 bases between. Germline values: CDR1 MNHEY, CDR2 SMNVEV (reference sequence).

The V and J genes are TRBV18 and TRBJ1-6, with TRBD1 identical over 8 bases. The ends lost 4 bases at V and 7 bases at J; junction bases unmatched: 9. The CDR3 is made up of 16 amino acids. Germline-derived CDR1 and CDR2 are KGHSH and LQKENI. This CDR3 reads CASSLTTGGSNSPLHF. The CDR3 DNA is TGTGCCAGCTCACTAACAACAGGGGGATCGAATTCACCCCTCCACTTT. The variable domain in full, with the rest retrieved from reference TRBV18 and TRBJ1-6, is NAGVMQNPRHLVRRRGQEARLRCSPMKGHSHVYWYRQLPEEGLKFMVYLQKENIIDESGMPKERFSAEFPKEGPSILRIQQVVRGDSAAYFCASSLTTGGSNSPLHFGNGTRLTVT.

The chain couples TRBV5-1 to TRBJ2-7; perhaps TRBD1 as D (6 bases). CDR1 SGHRS and CDR2 YFSETQ come from the germline V gene. Trimming left V 5 bases short and J 4 bases short, with 16 bases between. This CDR3 comprises 14 residues. The CDR3 is CASSRDRTAYEQYF. CDR3 DNA sequence: TGCGCCAGCAGTCGCGACAGGACGGCTTACGAGCAGTACTTC.

The chain is built from TRBV5-1 and TRBJ2-3, with 7 positions matching TRBD1. The germline CDR1 and CDR2 sequences are SGHRS and YFSETQ. This CDR3 contains 16 residues. J lost 2 bases, V lost 4 bases, and 10 bases had no gene match. This CDR3 is CASSPQGRAPTDTQYF. CDR3 bases: TGCGCCAGCAGCCCACAGGGGCGCGCCCCCACAGATACGCAGTATTTT. Complete variable domain (other parts from reference TRBV5-1 and TRBJ2-3): KAGVTQTPRYLIKTRGQQVTLSCSPISGHRSVSWYQQTPGQGLQFLFEYFSETQRNKGNFPGRFSGRQFSNSRSEMNVSTLELGDSALYLCASSPQGRAPTDTQYFGPGTRLTVL.

The chain links TRBV6-4 to TRBJ1-5; weak D call: TRBD1 (5 bases). The CDR3 sequence is 13 residues long. Germline CDR1 reads MRHNA; CDR2 reads SNTAGT. Trimming took 6 bases from V and 6 from J, leaving 12 bases between them. The CDR3 loop is CASSPQGGQPQHF. CDR3 coding DNA: TGTGCCAGCAGCCCCCAGGGCGGTCAGCCCCAGCATTTT.

The genes are TRBV18 and TRBJ2-7, with D tentatively TRBD1 (6 bases). The V end was cut by 8 bases, the J end by 3 bases, with 17 bases between. This CDR3 is 14 amino acids long. Germline-derived CDR1 and CDR2 are KGHSH and LQKENI. The CDR3 reads CASTQQGRGYEQYF. The CDR3 DNA reads TGTGCCAGCACGCAACAGGGAAGGGGCTACGAGCAGTACTTC.

The CDR3 protein is CASSLWGGTEAFF. CDR3 nucleotide sequence: TGTGCCAGCAGTTTATGGGGGGGCACTGAAGCTTTCTTT. The chain couples TRBV28 to TRBJ1-1; D is perhaps TRBD1 (5 bases). V lost 0 bases and J 4 bases, leaving 6 bases between the germline ends. In germline, CDR1 is MDHEN, CDR2 SYDVKM. CDR3 length equals 13 residues.

This chain links TRBV27 with TRBJ2-7, with D unclear. The germline gives CDR1 MNHEY, CDR2 SMNVEV (reference sequence). The CDR3 loop spans 13 amino acids. The germline V and J ends were trimmed by 7 bases and 2 bases, with 12 bases remaining between them. CDR3 protein: CASKPDGPYEQYF. Here the CDR3 DNA reads TGTGCCAGCAAACCCGACGGCCCCTACGAGCAGTACTTC.

The chain couples TRBV5-5 to TRBJ2-1, with 8 bases aligning to TRBD1. Germline CDR1 is SGHKS and CDR2 is YYEKEE (reference sequence). This CDR3 has 17 amino acids. Trimming cost V 4 bases and J 9 bases; bases outside gene matches: 18. In DNA, the CDR3 is TGTGCCAGCAGCACCTACCGGGACAGGAGACTCTTTGGTGAGCAGTTCTTC. The encoded protein is CASSTYRDRRLFGEQFF.

The rearrangement joins TRBV7-2 to TRBJ2-7; D is undetermined. The germline V gene has CDR1 SGHTA and CDR2 FQGNSA. V was trimmed by 5 bases and J by 3 bases, leaving 11 bases between them. The CDR3 consists of 13 residues. CDR3 region: CASSPRWGYEQYF. The CDR3, as DNA: TGTGCCAGCAGCCCTAGGTGGGGCTACGAGCAGTACTTC.

This clone has a single count. The DNA for the CDR3 is TGCGCCAGCAGTGGGGGAAGGGGCTACGAGCAGTACTTC. This encodes CASSGGRGYEQYF. The chain recombines TRBV5-1 with TRBJ2-7, with D possibly being TRBD1 or TRBD2 (5 bases each). Germline loops: CDR1 SGHRS, CDR2 YFSETQ. The ends were cut back, 5 bases at V and 3 bases at J, with 12 bases in the middle. The CDR3 is made up of 13 amino acids.

The chain has TRBV6-5 and TRBJ1-1; D may be TRBD1 (5 bases). The length of the CDR3 is 13 residues. Germline V gives CDR1 MNHEY, CDR2 SVGAGI. Trimming took 7 bases from V and 1 from J, leaving 10 bases between them. The CDR3, as DNA: TGTGCCAGCACCCAGAGGGGGAACACTGAAGCTTTCTTT. As protein: CASTQRGNTEAFF.

This rearrangement joins TRBV11-2 to TRBJ2-3; weak D call: TRBD2 (5 bases). CDR1 is SGHAT, CDR2 FQNNGV, per germline. V gave up 1 base and J gave up 0 bases, with 8 bases separating them. The CDR3 extends over 15 amino acids. The chain's CDR3 is CASSLVAKSTDTQYF. The CDR3, as DNA: TGTGCCAGCAGCTTAGTAGCGAAGAGCACAGATACGCAGTATTTT. Variable domain in full (rest from reference TRBV11-2 and TRBJ2-3): EAGVAQSPRYKIIEKRQSVAFWCNPISGHATLYWYQQILGQGPKLLIQFQNNGVVDDSQLPKDRFSAERLKGVDSTLKIQPAKLEDSAVYLCASSLVAKSTDTQYFGPGTRLTVL.

The J gene is TRBJ2-7, the V gene TRBV7-8, with TRBD1 identical over 9 bases. Germline loops: CDR1 SGHVS, CDR2 FQNEAQ. V shed 4 bases and J 2 bases; nucleotides not matched to a gene: 3. The CDR3 is 14 residues long. The CDR3 bases are TGTGCCAGCAGCTGGACAGGGGTCACCTACGAGCAGTACTTC. Protein sequence: CASSWTGVTYEQYF.

In regard to this clone: A read error may produce the germline difference seen at one junction end. The J gene is TRBJ2-2, the V gene TRBV29-1; no clear D. Per germline, CDR1 SQVTM and CDR2 ANQGSEA. The CDR3 is 14 residues long. CDR3 amino acids: CSVQDPSRSGELFF. The DNA of the CDR3 is TGCAGCGTTCAAGACCCCTCCCGTTCCGGGGAGCTGTTTTTT.

The V gene is TRBV5-1, the J gene TRBJ2-3, with 8 bases fitting TRBD2. With V trimmed by 2 bases and J by 6 bases, 8 bases remained unmatched. CDR3 length equals 15 residues. The germline CDR1 and CDR2 sequences are SGHRS and YFSETQ. CDR3 residues: CASSLSAGAGDTQYF. CDR3 sequence (DNA): TGCGCCAGCAGCTTATCAGCGGGGGCCGGGGATACGCAGTATTTT.

The gene calls are TRBV5-4 and TRBJ2-7, with D perhaps TRBD1 or TRBD2 (5 bases each). The CDR3 totals 13 residues. CDR1 is SGHNT, CDR2 YYREEE, per germline (reference sequence). V dropped 5 bases and J dropped 2 bases, with 11 bases sitting between them. The CDR3 sequence is CASRGDGTYEQYF. CDR3 in DNA: TGTGCCAGCAGGGGGGACGGGACCTACGAGCAGTACTTC.

J is TRBJ1-4 and V is TRBV5-1, with 7 positions matching TRBD1. The J segment lost 8 bases and the V segment lost 5 bases, leaving 9 bases of the junction unmatched. This CDR3 is 14 amino acids long. Germline CDR1 reads SGHRS; CDR2 reads YFSETQ. Here the CDR3 DNA reads TGCGCCAGCAGAACCGACAGGGCCCCCGAAAAACTGTTTTTT. Protein product: CASRTDRAPEKLFF.

Written as DNA, the CDR3 is TGCGCCAGCAGCAACCGGACAGGTCGGACAGATACGCAGTATTTT. Translated, it gives CASSNRTGRTDTQYF. J is TRBJ2-3 and V is TRBV5-1, with 7 bases that match TRBD1. The CDR3 covers 15 residues. In germline, CDR1 is SGHRS, CDR2 YFSETQ. J gave up 3 bases and V 4 bases, and 8 bases lay outside the gene matches.

This rearrangement joins TRBV2 to TRBJ1-1; no clear D gene. V was clipped by 10 bases and J by 4 bases, with 22 bases between them. The V gene's germline CDR1 is SNHLY and CDR2 FYNNEI. The CDR3 length is 15 residues. The CDR3 DNA reads as TGTGCCATCAATCCATCCTCCCTCAGTGGCACTGAAGCTTTCTTT. It translates to CAINPSSLSGTEAFF.

CDR3 DNA sequence: TGTGCCAGCAGCCACCCTGGGACAGGGGGCCAAAACACCGGGGAGCTGTTTTTT. This codes for CASSHPGTGGQNTGELFF. V usage is TRBV4-2 and J usage is TRBJ2-2, with 12 bases identical to TRBD1. V gave up 3 bases and J gave up 2 bases; unmatched junction bases: 7. Germline V gene sequence: CDR1 LGHNA, CDR2 YNFKEQ. The length of the CDR3 is 18 residues.

This chain joins TRBV4-3 and TRBJ2-1; D not certain. Germline loops: CDR1 LGHNA, CDR2 YSLEER. CDR3 length equals 14 residues. The V end lost 1 base, the J end lost 6 bases, and 10 bases lay between the germline ends. This chain's CDR3 is CASSQAALSNEQFF. The CDR3 coding sequence is TGCGCCAGCAGCCAAGCGGCACTTTCCAATGAGCAGTTCTTC.

This chain connects TRBV19 to TRBJ2-5, with TRBD1 identical over 7 bases. This CDR3 has 15 amino acids. Germline-derived CDR1 and CDR2 are LNHDA and SQIVND (reference sequence). Trimming removed 5 bases from V and 4 bases from J; junction bases left unmatched: 10. CDR3 loop: CASSANRGGGETQYF. The CDR3 coding sequence is TGTGCCAGTAGTGCAAACAGGGGTGGGGGAGAGACCCAGTACTTC.

The genes are TRBV29-1 and TRBJ2-7; tentatively, D is TRBD2 (5 bases). V shed 4 bases and J shed 4 bases, with 11 bases lying between them. Germline values: CDR1 SQVTM, CDR2 ANQGSEA. The CDR3 loop spans 12 amino acids. The CDR3 protein is CSVVGESYEQYF. The CDR3 DNA sequence: TGCAGCGTTGTGGGAGAGAGTTACGAGCAGTACTTC.

As for this clone: One end of the junction varies from germline; a read error may be responsible. The J gene is TRBJ1-1, the V gene TRBV11-1; D may be TRBD1 (6 bases). The V gene's germline CDR1 is SGHAT and CDR2 FQDESV (reference sequence). The CDR3 length is 13 residues. The CDR3 protein is CASTLNRATEAFF. CDR3 in DNA: TGTGCCAGCACCTTAAACAGGGCTACTGAAGCTTTCTTT.

This rearrangement joins TRBV4-3 to TRBJ1-1; 10 nucleotides align to TRBD1. J lost 0 bases, V lost 3 bases, and 1 base had no gene match. Germline assignment: CDR1 LGHNA and CDR2 YSLEER. The CDR3 is made up of 15 amino acids. The CDR3 here is CASSQGQGMNTEAFF. The CDR3 DNA is TGCGCCAGCAGCCAGGGACAGGGGATGAACACTGAAGCTTTCTTT.

This chain connects TRBV18 to TRBJ2-2; 12 nucleotides align to TRBD2. The CDR3 has 16 residues. V was pared by 6 bases and J by 8 bases, with 10 bases of the junction left unmatched. Germline CDR1 reads KGHSH; CDR2 reads LQKENI. CDR3 protein: CASSQRLAGASGELFF. The CDR3 DNA reads TGTGCCAGCTCGCAACGACTAGCGGGGGCATCGGGGGAGCTGTTTTTT.

The CDR3 DNA sequence: TGTGCCAGCAACACCCAGACGGGGGGGCCGGACAATGAGCAGTTCTTC. It yields the protein CASNTQTGGPDNEQFF. The chain joins TRBV6-6 to TRBJ2-1; 8 bases align to TRBD2. From germline, CDR1 is MNHNY and CDR2 SVGAGI (reference sequence). Germline trimming cut 7 bases from V and 5 bases from J; bases unmatched to any gene: 13. There are 16 residues in the CDR3.

The chain joins TRBV19 to TRBJ2-1; D possibly corresponds to TRBD2 (5 bases). V was pared by 7 bases and J by 1 base, with 8 bases between. Germline V CDR1 and CDR2: LNHDA, SQIVND (reference sequence). The CDR3 contains 13 residues. Here the CDR3 DNA reads TGTGCCAGTAATTCGGGGTCCTACAATGAGCAGTTCTTC. Translating it yields CASNSGSYNEQFF.

With regard to this clone: The germline gene is not matched at one end of the junction; a read error may be the cause. The chain joins TRBV6-6 to TRBJ2-2; weak D call: TRBD1 (6 bases). This CDR3 has 16 amino acids. CDR1 is MNHNY and CDR2 is SVGAGI in the germline V gene (reference sequence). The CDR3 region is CASSNSGTWNTGELFF. In DNA, the CDR3 is TGTGCCAGCAGTAACTCAGGGACATGGAACACCGGGGAGCTGTTTTTT.